This TCR beta chain was captured by sequencing in a study of T cells in narcolepsy. Clones were read by immunoSEQ multiplex PCR, and TCRdb kept only the in-frame ones, dropping some. The table has 20,000 to 25,000 clones, 84% seen once. Note on this clone: Its specificity is not known.

Study-wide results and limits: Autoreactive HCRT-specific and TRIB2-specific clonotypes were marked in same-patient CSF-versus-blood CD4+ comparisons.

This receptor was taken from a human donor with narcolepsy. The specimen sequenced was CD45RA- memory CD4+ T cells from PBMCs.

CDR3 DNA sequence: TGTGCCAGCAGCACCACCACTAGCGTTTCCTCGACAGATACGCAGTATTTT. Translated, it gives CASSTTTSVSSTDTQYF. This chain joins TRBV7-9 and TRBJ2-3; TRBD2 matches at 7 bases. The CDR3 length is 17 residues. The germline V gene encodes CDR1 SEHNR and CDR2 FQNEAQ (reference sequence). The trim removed 5 bases at V and 3 bases at J, leaving 14 bases unmatched.